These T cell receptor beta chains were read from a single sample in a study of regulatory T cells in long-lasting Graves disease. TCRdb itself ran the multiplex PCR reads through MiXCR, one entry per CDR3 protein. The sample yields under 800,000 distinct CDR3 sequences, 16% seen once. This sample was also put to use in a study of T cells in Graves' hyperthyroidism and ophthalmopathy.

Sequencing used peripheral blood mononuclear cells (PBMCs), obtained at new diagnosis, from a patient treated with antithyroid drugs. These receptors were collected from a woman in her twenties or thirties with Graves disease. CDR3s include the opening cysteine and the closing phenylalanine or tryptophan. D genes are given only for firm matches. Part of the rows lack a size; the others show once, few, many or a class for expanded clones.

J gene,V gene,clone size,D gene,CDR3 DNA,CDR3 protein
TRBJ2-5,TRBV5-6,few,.,TGTGCCAGCAGCTTGACGGGAGCGAGCCAAGAGACCCAGTACTTC,CASSLTGASQETQYF
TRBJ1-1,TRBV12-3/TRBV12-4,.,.,TGTGCCAGCAGTCGCACTGAAGCTTTCTTT,CASSRTEAFF
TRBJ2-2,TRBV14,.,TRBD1,TGTGCCAGCAGCGTCCCCGGGGGACAGGGGCGACTCGGGGAGCTGTTTTTT,CASSVPGGQGRLGELFF
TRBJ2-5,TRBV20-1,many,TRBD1,TGCAGTGCTTCAAAAGGGACAGGACCAGGGACCCAGTACTTC,CSASKGTGPGTQYF
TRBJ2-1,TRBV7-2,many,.,TGTGCCAGCAGCATTTCAACAGGGAATGAGCAGTTCTTC,CASSISTGNEQFF
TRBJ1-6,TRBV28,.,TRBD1,TGTGCCAGCAGCCCCGGGGACAGGCGCTCACCCCTCCACTTT,CASSPGDRRSPLHF
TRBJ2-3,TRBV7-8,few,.,TGTGCCAGCAGCTTAGGGACGATCGGGAGTAACACAGATACGCAGTATTTT,CASSLGTIGSNTDTQYF
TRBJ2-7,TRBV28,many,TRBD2,TGTGCCAGCAGCCCCAGACTAGCGGCATCCTACGAGCAGTACTTC,CASSPRLAASYEQYF
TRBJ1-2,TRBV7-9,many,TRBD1,TGTGCCAGCAGAATGACAGGGCAGGGGTATGGCTACACCTTC,CASRMTGQGYGYTF
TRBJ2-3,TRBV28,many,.,TGTGCCAGCAGTTTACCCCCAGGGGGGGGCGCGACAGATACGCAGTATTTT,CASSLPPGGGATDTQYF
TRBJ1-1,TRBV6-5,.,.,TGTGCCAGCAGTTACTCGGACGCTAGAGAAGCTTTCTTT,CASSYSDAREAFF
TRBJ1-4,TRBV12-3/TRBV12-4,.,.,TGTGCCAGCAGTTTGTGGGGCGGTAATGAAAAACTGTTTTTT,CASSLWGGNEKLFF
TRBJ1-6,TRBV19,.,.,TGTGCCAGTAGTATGGTATCCGGGCGATCAAATTCACCCCTCCACTTT,CASSMVSGRSNSPLHF
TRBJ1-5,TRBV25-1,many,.,TGTGCCAGCAGTGAAACGGGGGGTCAGCCCCAGCATTTT,CASSETGGQPQHF
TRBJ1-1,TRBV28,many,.,TGTGCCAGCAAGTTCGGGGGGGTCAACACTGAAGCTTTCTTT,CASKFGGVNTEAFF
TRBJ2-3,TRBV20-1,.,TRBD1,TGCAGTGCTAGTCCCGGGGCAGGGGGCAGAGGCACAGATACGCAGTATTTT,CSASPGAGGRGTDTQYF
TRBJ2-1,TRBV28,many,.,TGTGCCAGCAGTTTATGGGGGGGCGGAAATGAGCAGTTCTTC,CASSLWGGGNEQFF
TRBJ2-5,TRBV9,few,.,TGTGCCAGCAGCGTAGGAGGACTACGAGAGACCCAGTACTTC,CASSVGGLRETQYF
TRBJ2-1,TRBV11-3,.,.,TGTGCCAGCAGCCCGGACTATACATACAATGAGCAGTTCTTC,CASSPDYTYNEQFF
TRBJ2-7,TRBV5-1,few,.,TGCGCCAGCAGTCGGACGTCCCTCGGGGAGCAGTACTTC,CASSRTSLGEQYF
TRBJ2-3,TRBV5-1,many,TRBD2,TGCGCCAGCAGCTTGAACAGGGCGGGGGGTGATACGCAGTATTTT,CASSLNRAGGDTQYF
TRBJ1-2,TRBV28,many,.,TGTGCCAGCAGTTTATTGGGTATGCGGGGCTACACCTTC,CASSLLGMRGYTF
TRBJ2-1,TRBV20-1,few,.,TGCAGGGGGCAGGGCGACGGCACCAATTTTTACAATGAGCAGTTCTTC,CRGQGDGTNFYNEQFF
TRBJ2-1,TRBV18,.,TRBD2,TGTGCCAGCTCACCACCCGCGGGAGTTTCGTCCAATGAGCAGTTCTTC,CASSPPAGVSSNEQFF
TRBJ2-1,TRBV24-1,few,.,TGTGCCACCAGTGATTTGGGTAGCTCCTACAATGAGCAGTTCTTC,CATSDLGSSYNEQFF
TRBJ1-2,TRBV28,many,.,TGTGCCAGCAGTTCCTTGACAGCATATGGCTACACCTTC,CASSSLTAYGYTF
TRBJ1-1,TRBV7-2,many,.,TGTGCCAGCAGCCCGGGGAGGGAAACTGAAGCTTTCTTT,CASSPGRETEAFF
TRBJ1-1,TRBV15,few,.,TGTGCCACCAGCAGAGATCGCGGGGGCTCCACTGAAGCTTTCTTT,CATSRDRGGSTEAFF
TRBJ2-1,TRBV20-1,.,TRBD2,TGCAGTGCCGACCGACTAGCGGGAACGGCCCAATCGGACAATGAGCAGTTCTTC,CSADRLAGTAQSDNEQFF
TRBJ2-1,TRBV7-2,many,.,TGTGCCAGCAGGCAAGACCAGAGCCGCTACAATGAGCAGTTCTTC,CASRQDQSRYNEQFF
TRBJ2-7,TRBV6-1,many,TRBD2,TGTGCCAGCAGGGGAACTAGCGGGAGGGCCTACGAGCAGTACTTC,CASRGTSGRAYEQYF
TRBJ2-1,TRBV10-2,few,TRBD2,TGCGCCACCCAAAGAGTCGGCGGGAGAGGTAATGAGCAGTTCTTC,CATQRVGGRGNEQFF
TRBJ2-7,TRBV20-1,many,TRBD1,TGCAGTGCTAGACCCGGACAGGCGCACGAGCAGTACTTC,CSARPGQAHEQYF
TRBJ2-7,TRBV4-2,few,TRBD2,TGTGCCAGCAGCCAAGATAAGACTAGCGGATTCTACGAGCAGTACTTC,CASSQDKTSGFYEQYF
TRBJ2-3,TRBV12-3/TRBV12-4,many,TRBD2,TGTGCCAGCAGTTTAGAACTAGCGGGAGGAGGAGGTACGCAGTATTTT,CASSLELAGGGGTQYF
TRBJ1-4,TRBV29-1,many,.,TGCAGCGTTGAGCCAATGGGGGATAAATATGAAAAACTGTTTTTT,CSVEPMGDKYEKLFF
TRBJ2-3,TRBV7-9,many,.,TGTGCCAGCAGCTTATTTGGGGTCGCAGATACGCAGTATTTT,CASSLFGVADTQYF
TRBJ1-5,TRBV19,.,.,TGTGCCAGTAGTGACCCGATGATCAATCAGCCCCAGCATTTT,CASSDPMINQPQHF
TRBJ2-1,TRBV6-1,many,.,TGTGCCAGCAGTGACTGGGGGGAGCCAAACAATGAGCAGTTCTTC,CASSDWGEPNNEQFF
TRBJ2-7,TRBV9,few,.,TGTGCCAGCAGCGTAGGTTACGGAGGGGGATACGAGCAGTACTTC,CASSVGYGGGYEQYF
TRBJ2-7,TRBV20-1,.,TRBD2,TGCAGTGCTAAAAACACTAGCGGGATAGGTTACGAGCAGTACTTC,CSAKNTSGIGYEQYF
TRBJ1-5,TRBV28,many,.,TGTGCCAGCAGGTATGGACGGAGCAATCAGCCCCAGCATTTT,CASRYGRSNQPQHF
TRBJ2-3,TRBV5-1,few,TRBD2,TGCGCCAGCAGCTTAGCGGGGGCGAGCACAGATACGCAGTATTTT,CASSLAGASTDTQYF
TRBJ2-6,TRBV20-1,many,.,TGCAGTGCTAGGGGCATCACCGACTCTGGGGCCAACGTCCTGACTTTC,CSARGITDSGANVLTF
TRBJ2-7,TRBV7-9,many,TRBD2,TGTGCCAGCAGCTCACGACCGGGAGGCAGCTCCTACGAGCAGTACTTC,CASSSRPGGSSYEQYF
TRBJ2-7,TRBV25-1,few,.,TGTGCCAGCAGTCGGGACCTCCCCTCCTACGAGCAGTACTTC,CASSRDLPSYEQYF
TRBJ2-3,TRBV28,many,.,TGTGCCAGCACCGGGCCCTACCTTGCCGATACGCAGTATTTT,CASTGPYLADTQYF
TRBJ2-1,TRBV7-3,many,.,TGTGCCAGCAGTTTTTGGGGTATCGATGAGCAGTTCTTC,CASSFWGIDEQFF
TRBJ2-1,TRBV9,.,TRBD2,TGTGCCAGCAGCGCGAGCCGGACTAGCGGGGGTTACAATGAGCAGTTCTTC,CASSASRTSGGYNEQFF
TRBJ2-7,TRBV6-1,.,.,TGTGCCAGCAGAAGTCCAGCTTCCTACGAGCAGTACTTC,CASRSPASYEQYF
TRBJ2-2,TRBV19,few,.,TGTGCCAGTAAGGAGCGGTTCTCCGGTACCGGGGAGCTGTTTTTT,CASKERFSGTGELFF